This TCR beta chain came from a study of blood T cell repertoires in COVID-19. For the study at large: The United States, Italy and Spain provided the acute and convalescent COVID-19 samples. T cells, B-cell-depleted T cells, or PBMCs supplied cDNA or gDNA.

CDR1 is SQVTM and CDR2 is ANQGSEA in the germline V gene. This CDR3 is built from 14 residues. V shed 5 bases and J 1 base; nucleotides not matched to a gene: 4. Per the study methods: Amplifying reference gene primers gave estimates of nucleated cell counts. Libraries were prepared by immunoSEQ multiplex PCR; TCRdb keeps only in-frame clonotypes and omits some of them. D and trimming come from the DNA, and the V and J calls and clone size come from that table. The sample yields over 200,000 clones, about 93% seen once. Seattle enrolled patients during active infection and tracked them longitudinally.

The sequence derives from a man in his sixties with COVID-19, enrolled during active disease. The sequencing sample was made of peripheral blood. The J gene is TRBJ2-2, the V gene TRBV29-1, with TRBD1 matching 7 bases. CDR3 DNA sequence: TGCAGCGTTAGACAGGGTTGGAACACCGGGGAGCTGTTTTTT. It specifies CSVRQGWNTGELFF.